The 13 T cell receptor beta chains reported below all come from one sample, sequenced in a study of blood T cells in healthy people across ages. The use of a sample-barcoded 5' primer and a J-beta primer mix characterized a second PCR of about 7 to 12 cycles. One entry per CDR3 protein results from TCRdb running MiXCR on the 5' RACE reads. The sample shows 550,000 to 750,000 distinct CDR3 sequences, 21% of them seen only once. Sequencing was performed on blood. These receptors came from a man between 65 and 79 years old in good health.

The chain links TRBV6-6 to TRBJ2-5, with TRBD2 matching over 7 bases. The end of the DNA is better explained by TRBJ2-7, so the J call may be wrong. CDR1 and CDR2 from the germline V gene are MNHNY and SVGAGI (reference sequence). This CDR3 comprises 15 residues. CDR3 loop: CASSYGGDPSYEQYF. CDR3 DNA sequence: TGTGCCAGCAGTTATGGGGGGGACCCCTCCTACGAGCAGTACTTC.

As concerns this clonotype: This sequence may be a read error, since a much larger clone differs from it by one base. The chain has TRBV10-3 and TRBJ1-1, with 9 bases lining up with TRBD1. The CDR3 runs to 14 residues. CDR1 is ENHRY, CDR2 SYGVKD, per germline. CDR3 DNA sequence: TGTGCCATCGGGAAGGGACAGGGTGTCACTGAAGCTCTCTTT. It is translated as CAIGKGQGVTEALF.

The chain couples TRBV10-3 to TRBJ2-5, with TRBD1 as a possible D gene (5 bases). The CDR3 sequence is 13 residues long. Germline V gives CDR1 ENHRY, CDR2 SYGVKD. V lost 6 bases, J lost 4 bases, and 12 bases lay in between. The chain's CDR3 is CAISRGQGETQYF. The CDR3 bases are TGTGCCATCAGCCGTGGGCAGGGAGAGACCCAGTACTTC.

The chain uses TRBV7-9 and TRBJ2-3; the match to TRBD2 covers 13 bases. V shed 3 bases and J 4 bases; nucleotides not matched to a gene: 7. The length of the CDR3 is 17 residues. Germline CDR1 reads SEHNR; CDR2 reads FQNEAQ (reference sequence). The CDR3 sequence: CASSFGLAGVLADTQYF. CDR3 coding DNA: TGTGCCAGCAGCTTCGGACTAGCGGGAGTTCTCGCAGATACGCAGTATTTT.

This clonotype was seen at least ten times. The V and J genes are TRBV2 and TRBJ2-7; D might be TRBD1 (5 bases). CDR3 size: 14 residues. The germline V and J ends were trimmed by 7 bases and 0 bases, with 13 bases remaining between them. The V gene's germline CDR1 is SNHLY and CDR2 FYNNEI. The CDR3 DNA follows: TGTGCCAGCACTCGACAGACGGGCTCCTACGAGCAGTACTTC. The encoded protein is CASTRQTGSYEQYF. The variable domain in full, completed from reference TRBV2 and TRBJ2-7, reads EPEVTQTPSHQVTQMGQEVILRCVPISNHLYFYWYRQILGQKVEFLVSFYNNEISEKSEIFDDQFSVERPDGSNFTLKIRSTKLEDSAMYFCASTRQTGSYEQYFGPGTRLTVT.

This rearrangement joins TRBV12-3 or TRBV12-4 to TRBJ2-6, with D unresolved. The CDR3 covers 15 residues. V was trimmed by 5 bases and J by 2 bases, leaving 10 bases between them. Here the CDR3 reads CASSPQLPGANVLTF. The CDR3, as DNA: TGTGCCAGCAGTCCTCAGTTACCTGGGGCCAACGTCCTGACTTTC.

The chain links TRBV29-1 to TRBJ1-2; unclear D gene. Germline CDR1 is SQVTM and CDR2 is ANQGSEA. This CDR3 contains 14 residues. V gave up 4 bases and J gave up 0 bases, with 12 bases separating them. CDR3 region: CSVVVGPPNYGYTF. The CDR3 coding sequence is TGCAGCGTTGTAGTTGGGCCGCCTAACTATGGCTACACCTTC.

Points on this clonotype: A read error may produce the germline difference seen at one junction end. The J gene is TRBJ1-1, the V gene TRBV12-3 or TRBV12-4, with 8 bases that match TRBD1. The length of the CDR3 is 14 residues. CDR3 nucleotides: TGTGCCAGCCGTTTAGGAGGACAGGGCACTGAAGCTTTCTTT. As protein: CASRLGGQGTEAFF.

This clonotype was seen repeatedly, ten times or more. The chain couples TRBV5-1 to TRBJ1-2; D not resolved. CDR3 length equals 13 residues. V was clipped by 0 bases and J by 4 bases, with 7 bases between them. Germline lookup yields CDR1 SGHRS and CDR2 YFSETQ. This CDR3 is CASSLGSGYGYTF. The CDR3, as DNA: TGCGCCAGCAGCTTGGGTTCGGGCTATGGCTACACCTTC. The variable domain in full, completed from reference TRBV5-1 and TRBJ1-2, reads KAGVTQTPRYLIKTRGQQVTLSCSPISGHRSVSWYQQTPGQGLQFLFEYFSETQRNKGNFPGRFSGRQFSNSRSEMNVSTLELGDSALYLCASSLGSGYGYTFGSGTRLTVV.

The table lists this clonotype with a few counts. V usage is TRBV20-1 and J usage is TRBJ2-5; no clear D. Germline V gene lookup returns CDR1 DFQATT and CDR2 SNEGSKA (reference sequence). The V end lost 3 bases, the J end lost 2 bases, and 10 bases lay between the germline ends. The CDR3 loop spans 13 amino acids. As DNA, the CDR3 is TGCAGTGCTAGCAAACACAGTCAAGAGACCCAGTACTTC. Translating gives CSASKHSQETQYF.

This rearrangement joins TRBV12-3 or TRBV12-4 to TRBJ2-3; the D gene is possibly TRBD1 (6 bases). The CDR3 totals 13 residues. V was trimmed by 6 bases and J by 11 bases, leaving 18 bases between them. The CDR3 region has the DNA TGTGCCAGCAGGGGGACACCACTCCCTGTGCAGTATTTT. Translation gives CASRGTPLPVQYF.

The V gene is TRBV20-1, the J gene TRBJ2-5, with D tentatively TRBD2 (5 bases). The assigned J gene may be wrong: the sequence end matches TRBJ2-7 better. This CDR3 has 14 amino acids. The V gene's germline CDR1 is DFQATT and CDR2 SNEGSKA (reference sequence). CDR3 nucleotides: TGCAGTGCTGGGCCCGCGGGCACGTCCTACGAGCAGTACTTC. Translation gives CSAGPAGTSYEQYF.

The sample holds a few counts of this clonotype. The gene calls are TRBV10-3 and TRBJ2-5; 10 bases map to TRBD1. Germline V gene data show CDR1 as ENHRY and CDR2 as SYGVKD. The trim removed 3 bases at V and 3 bases at J, leaving 4 bases unmatched. There are 15 residues in the CDR3. CDR3: CAISEPGQGKETQYF. The CDR3 nucleotides are TGTGCCATCAGTGAACCGGGACAGGGGAAAGAGACCCAGTACTTC.